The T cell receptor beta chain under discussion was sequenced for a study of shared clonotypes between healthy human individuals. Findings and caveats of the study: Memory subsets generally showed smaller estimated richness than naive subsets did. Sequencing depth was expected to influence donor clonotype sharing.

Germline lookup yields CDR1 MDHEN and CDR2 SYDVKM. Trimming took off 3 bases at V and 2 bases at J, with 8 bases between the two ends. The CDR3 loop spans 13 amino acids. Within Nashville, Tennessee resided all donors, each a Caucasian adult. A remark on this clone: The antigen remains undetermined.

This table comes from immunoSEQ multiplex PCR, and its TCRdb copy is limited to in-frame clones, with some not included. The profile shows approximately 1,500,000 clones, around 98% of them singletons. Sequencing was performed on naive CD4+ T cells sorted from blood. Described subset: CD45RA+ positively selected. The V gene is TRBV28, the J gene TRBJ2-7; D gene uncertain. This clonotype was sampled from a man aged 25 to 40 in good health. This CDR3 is CASSFPPPYEQYF. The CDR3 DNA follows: TGTGCCAGCAGTTTCCCACCTCCCTACGAGCAGTACTTC.